This is a list of T cell receptor beta chains from one sample in a study of lymphopenia after photon versus proton radiotherapy. Using immunoSEQ multiplex PCR, the repertoire was profiled, and TCRdb retains in-frame clones only, with some absent. The sample gives 60,000 or so clones, around 87% of which show up once; roughly 2.3% is in the top ten. The sequencing used peripheral blood, collected from a patient treated with photon-based radiotherapy. The receptor set was obtained from a man aged 40-55 years with gastric cancer. Each CDR3 is given with its conserved first and last residue. D genes are given only for firm matches. Only part of the rows carry a size: once, few, many, or a class if the clone is expanded.

d_gene | j_gene | v_gene | abundance | CDR3aa | CDR3nt
. | TRBJ1-1 | TRBV19 | . | CASSIPGFVTEAFF | TGTGCCAGTAGTATACCGGGGTTCGTCACTGAAGCTTTCTTT
TRBD1 | TRBJ1-4 | TRBV11-2 | . | CASSLDRGREKLFF | TGTGCCAGCAGCTTAGATAGGGGGCGGGAAAAACTGTTTTTT
. | TRBJ1-1 | TRBV5-5 | . | CASSTPRGAVDTEAFF | TGTGCCAGCAGCACCCCCCGGGGGGCGGTGGACACTGAAGCTTTCTTT
TRBD1 | TRBJ2-7 | TRBV7-2 | . | CASSRSTGTYEQYF | TGTGCCAGCAGCCGATCGACAGGGACCTACGAGCAGTACTTC
. | TRBJ1-3 | TRBV7-9 | . | CASSPRTAVSGNTIYF | TGTGCCAGCAGCCCCCGGACAGCCGTCTCTGGAAACACCATATATTTT
TRBD2 | TRBJ2-1 | TRBV19 | once | CASTPWGRGGTDEQFF | TGTGCCAGTACCCCCTGGGGGCGGGGGGGGACGGATGAGCAGTTCTTC
. | TRBJ2-5 | TRBV12-5 | . | CASGSGSQETQYF | TGTGCTAGTGGTTCGGGGTCTCAAGAGACCCAGTACTTC
. | TRBJ1-5 | TRBV6-6 | . | CASDRTDRPQHF | TGTGCCAGCGACAGGACCGATCGGCCCCAGCATTTT
. | TRBJ1-1 | TRBV7-9 | . | CASSLVGGNTEAFF | TGTGCCAGCAGCTTAGTGGGGGGGAACACTGAAGCTTTCTTT
TRBD1 | TRBJ1-2 | TRBV29-1 | once | CSVEDALQGSLRYTF | TGCAGCGTTGAAGACGCCCTACAGGGGAGTCTTCGCTACACCTTC
. | TRBJ1-5 | TRBV30 | . | CAWSPPLGQPQHF | TGTGCCTGGAGCCCCCCCCTAGGGCAGCCCCAGCATTTT
. | TRBJ1-1 | TRBV18 | . | CASSPFPGQNTEAFF | TGTGCCAGCTCACCTTTTCCGGGACAGAACACTGAAGCTTTCTTT
. | TRBJ2-3 | TRBV5-6 | . | CASSSLGTGAADTQYF | TGTGCCAGCAGCTCCCTTGGAACCGGGGCCGCAGATACGCAGTATTTT
. | TRBJ1-1 | TRBV5-5 | . | CASSAGVVLNTEAFF | TGTGCCAGCAGCGCAGGGGTAGTCCTTAACACTGAAGCTTTCTTT
TRBD2 | TRBJ2-3 | TRBV4-2 | . | CASSQDWNSGGTDTQYF | TGTGCCAGCAGCCAAGATTGGAATAGCGGGGGTACAGATACGCAGTATTTT
TRBD1 | TRBJ1-5 | TRBV11-3 | . | CASSQGVTNQPQHF | TGTGCCAGCAGCCAGGGGGTTACGAATCAGCCCCAGCATTTT
. | TRBJ2-2 | TRBV15 | . | CATSRDHRVLDTGELFF | TGTGCCACCAGCAGAGATCACAGGGTTTTGGACACCGGGGAGCTGTTTTTT
. | TRBJ2-5 | TRBV29-1 | . | CSVVVQETQYF | TGCAGCGTTGTCGTCCAAGAGACCCAGTACTTC
. | TRBJ1-2 | TRBV6-1 | . | CASRVSTNYGYTF | TGTGCCAGCAGGGTCTCCACTAACTATGGCTACACCTTC
. | TRBJ2-5 | TRBV15 | . | CATSAGAEETQYF | TGTGCCACCAGCGCGGGGGCCGAAGAGACCCAGTACTTC
. | TRBJ2-7 | TRBV5-1 | . | CASSFDGTAVYEQYF | TGCGCCAGCAGCTTTGATGGGACGGCCGTCTACGAGCAGTACTTC
. | TRBJ2-3 | TRBV5-1 | . | CASSLGASGTDTQYF | TGCGCCAGCAGCTTGGGGGCTAGCGGCACAGATACGCAGTATTTT
TRBD1 | TRBJ1-2 | TRBV19 | . | CASSILGDRLGYTF | TGTGCCAGTAGTATATTAGGGGACAGGCTTGGCTACACCTTC
. | TRBJ1-2 | TRBV4-2 | . | CASSQAAGFNYGYTF | TGTGCCAGCAGCCAAGCGGCAGGATTTAACTATGGCTACACCTTC
. | TRBJ1-5 | TRBV6-6 | . | CASSYSKGGNQPQHF | TGTGCCAGCAGTTACTCGAAGGGAGGCAATCAGCCCCAGCATTTT
. | TRBJ2-1 | TRBV6-5 | . | CASSSEVYNEQFF | TGTGCCAGCAGTTCCGAGGTTTACAATGAGCAGTTCTTC
. | TRBJ1-3 | TRBV10-3 | . | CAISESSRISPNTIYF | TGTGCCATCAGTGAGTCTAGCAGGATAAGCCCAAACACCATATATTTT
TRBD2 | TRBJ2-5 | TRBV2 | . | CASRGLAGKETQYF | TGTGCCAGCAGGGGACTAGCGGGGAAAGAGACCCAGTACTTC
. | TRBJ1-5 | TRBV4-1 | . | CASSQIGSQPQHF | TGCGCCAGCAGCCAGATAGGATCTCAGCCCCAGCATTTT
. | TRBJ2-7 | TRBV4-1 | . | CASSRGGVGEQYF | TGCGCCAGCAGCCGAGGGGGGGTAGGAGAGCAGTACTTC
. | TRBJ1-3 | TRBV7-2 | few | CASSPSGNTIYF | TGTGCCAGCAGCCCCTCTGGAAACACCATATATTTT
. | TRBJ1-5 | TRBV2 | . | CASRIDRSNQPQHF | TGTGCCAGCAGAATAGACAGATCAAATCAGCCCCAGCATTTT
TRBD1 | TRBJ1-2 | TRBV11-2 | . | CASSFDRENYGYTF | TGTGCCAGCAGTTTCGACAGGGAAAACTATGGCTACACCTTC
. | TRBJ2-1 | TRBV30 | . | CAWSVGLGRGFF | TGTGCCTGGAGTGTCGGTCTAGGCAGGGGGTTCTTC
. | TRBJ1-2 | TRBV5-4 | . | CASSLWTDYGYTF | TGTGCCAGCAGCTTGTGGACTGACTATGGCTACACCTTC
TRBD1 | TRBJ1-1 | TRBV5-1 | once | CASSSLGGGTEAFF | TGCGCCAGCAGCTCGTTAGGGGGCGGCACTGAAGCTTTCTTT
TRBD2 | TRBJ2-7 | TRBV13 | once | CASSLTGWASGGPHLYEQYF | TGTGCCAGCAGCTTGACGGGTTGGGCTAGCGGGGGGCCTCACCTCTACGAGCAGTACTTC
TRBD1 | TRBJ1-6 | TRBV6-5 | . | CASSLGQQSPLHF | TGTGCCAGCAGTTTGGGACAGCAATCACCCCTCCACTTT
. | TRBJ1-6 | TRBV30 | few | CAWSQRGIYNSPLHF | TGTGCCTGGAGTCAACGGGGGATTTATAATTCACCCCTCCACTTT
. | TRBJ1-1 | TRBV18 | . | CASSPAGGNTEAFF | TGTGCCAGCTCACCGGCGGGGGGGAACACTGAAGCTTTCTTT
. | TRBJ2-7 | TRBV27 | . | CASSLSPNYEQYF | TGTGCCAGCAGTTTATCGCCAAACTACGAGCAGTACTTC
. | TRBJ1-6 | TRBV6-5 | once | CASSYVEGPGSPLHF | TGTGCCAGCAGTTACGTTGAGGGTCCTGGATCACCCCTCCACTTT
. | TRBJ2-3 | TRBV5-1 | . | CASSFAGTTDTQYF | TGCGCCAGCAGCTTCGCAGGGACCACAGATACGCAGTATTTT
. | TRBJ2-1 | TRBV5-1 | . | CASSSNPTGSSYNEQFF | TGCGCCAGCAGTTCGAACCCAACAGGGTCCTCCTACAATGAGCAGTTCTTC
TRBD1 | TRBJ2-1 | TRBV6-5 | . | CAIRPGQGAKNEQFF | TGTGCCATCCGGCCGGGACAGGGGGCCAAGAATGAGCAGTTCTTC
. | TRBJ1-2 | TRBV4-3 | . | CASSQDLTVGNYGYTF | TGCGCCAGCAGCCAAGATCTAACAGTAGGGAACTATGGCTACACCTTC
. | TRBJ2-7 | TRBV27 | once | CASSPSVGFQQYF | TGTGCCAGCAGCCCCTCAGTTGGGTTCCAGCAGTACTTC
TRBD1 | TRBJ2-1 | TRBV11-3 | . | CASSPGTGGEQFF | TGTGCCAGCAGCCCGGGGACAGGGGGCGAGCAGTTCTTC
. | TRBJ1-1 | TRBV27 | . | CASSLTIMENTEAFF | TGTGCCAGCAGTTTAACAATAATGGAGAACACTGAAGCTTTCTTT
. | TRBJ1-6 | TRBV5-1 | . | CASSSSPNNSPLHF | TGCGCCAGCAGCTCTTCCCCGAATAATTCACCCCTCCACTTT
TRBD2 | TRBJ2-1 | TRBV7-9 | . | CASSSRRGGQAFNEQFF | TGTGCCAGCAGCTCACGGCGGGGGGGCCAGGCTTTCAATGAGCAGTTCTTC
TRBD1 | TRBJ1-5 | TRBV18 | . | CASSPYTGGDQPQHF | TGTGCCAGCTCACCATATACAGGGGGCGATCAGCCCCAGCATTTT
TRBD1 | TRBJ1-6 | TRBV12-5 | . | CASGIGQGANSPLHF | TGTGCTAGTGGTATAGGACAGGGGGCGAATTCACCCCTCCACTTT